What follows are 21 T cell receptor beta chains derived from one specimen sequenced in a study of Graves' ophthalmopathy and Graves' hyperthyroidism. The authors amplified TCR beta CDR3 regions, and they did so from RNA transcripts for repertoire sequencing. HTBI primers were used in a first-round RT-PCR, which preceded a second-round multiplex PCR. TCRdb fed the multiplex PCR reads into MiXCR, producing one record per CDR3 protein. This table holds about 660,000 distinct CDR3 sequences, roughly 39% found once. The source material was peripheral blood. Source of these receptors: an adult man with Graves' ophthalmopathy.

This chain uses TRBV29-1 with TRBJ2-6; D could derive from TRBD1 or TRBD2 (5 bases each). Germline values: CDR1 SQVTM, CDR2 ANQGSEA. The CDR3 has 16 residues. Trimming took off 4 bases at V and 1 base at J, with 14 bases between the two ends. CDR3 protein: CSVAGDGPSGANVLTF. The CDR3 DNA follows: TGCAGCGTTGCCGGGGACGGCCCTTCTGGGGCCAACGTCCTGACTTTC.

V usage is TRBV15 and J usage is TRBJ2-7, with 7 bases that match TRBD1. V was clipped by 2 bases and J by 3 bases; unmatched bases: 7. Germline CDR1 and CDR2: LNHNV and YYDKDF (reference sequence). The CDR3 consists of 15 residues. The CDR3 protein is CATSRSPGQSYEQYF. Written as DNA, the CDR3 is TGTGCCACCAGCAGATCCCCGGGACAGAGCTACGAGCAGTACTTC.

On this clonotype: With a much larger clone just one base away, this may be a read error. The rearrangement links TRBV6-1 to TRBJ1-5; TRBD1 aligns across 9 bases. V was clipped by 8 bases and J by 3 bases; unmatched bases: 5. Germline CDR1 MNHNS, CDR2 SASEGT. There are 14 residues in the CDR3. CDR3 nucleotides: TGTGCCAGCTGGCGGGACAGGGACAATCAGCCCCAGCATTTT. Translated, it gives CASWRDRDNQPQHF.

This clonotype has more than one count but fewer than ten. Here the CDR3 reads CASSSLTLTGGRYTGELFF. DNA of the CDR3: TGTGCCAGCAGCTCCCTAACCCTTACAGGGGGCCGGTACACCGGGGAGCTGTTTTTT. The V and J genes are TRBV12-3 or TRBV12-4 and TRBJ2-2, with 9 bases fitting TRBD1. This CDR3 has 19 amino acids. J gave up 3 bases and V 6 bases, and 17 bases lay outside the gene matches.

This clonotype is a singleton in its sample. The rearrangement links TRBV12-5 to TRBJ2-7, with 11 bases fitting TRBD1. The CDR3 length is 17 residues. V lost 2 bases, J lost 0 bases, and 6 bases stayed unmatched. CDR1 and CDR2 from the germline V gene are LGHNT and FRNRAP. In DNA form, the CDR3 reads TGTGCTAGTGGTTTGCAACTGGGGACAGGGGGCTCCTACGAGCAGTACTTC. The encoded protein is CASGLQLGTGGSYEQYF.

A single count supports this clonotype. The chain has TRBV29-1 and TRBJ2-5; D is perhaps TRBD2 (5 bases). This CDR3 has 12 amino acids. Germline CDR1 SQVTM, CDR2 ANQGSEA. V dropped 8 bases and J dropped 5 bases, with 15 bases sitting between them. DNA for the CDR3: TGCAGCTTATCGCTAGCTCAGGAGACCCAGTACTTC. Its protein product is CSLSLAQETQYF.

This clonotype was picked up one time. The chain joins TRBV7-2 to TRBJ2-5; D might be TRBD1 (6 bases). The length of the CDR3 is 15 residues. Germline lookup yields CDR1 SGHTA and CDR2 FQGNSA. The ends were cut back, 5 bases at V and 9 bases at J, with 22 bases in the middle. In DNA form, the CDR3 reads TGTGCCAGCAGCCTGACAGGACATAGCAATCAGCCCCAGTACTTC. The encoded protein is CASSLTGHSNQPQYF.

This clonotype was seen repeatedly, ten times or more. This sequence joins TRBV29-1 and TRBJ2-7, with D perhaps matching TRBD1 (5 bases). V was clipped by 7 bases and J by 3 bases, with 16 bases between them. Germline V lookup: CDR1 SQVTM, CDR2 ANQGSEA. This CDR3 is 13 amino acids long. This chain's CDR3 is CSARTFANYEQYF. CDR3 coding DNA: TGCAGCGCCCGGACATTCGCAAACTACGAGCAGTACTTC.

This rearrangement joins TRBV7-9 to TRBJ1-6; TRBD1 agrees at 7 bases. Germline-derived CDR1 and CDR2 are SEHNR and FQNEAQ (reference sequence). The CDR3 has 16 residues. Unmatched junction bases numbered 12, after V lost 4 bases and J lost 9 bases. The CDR3 nucleotides read TGTGCCAGCAGCTACCTACGACAGGGAGATGGTTCACCCCTCCACTTT. It encodes CASSYLRQGDGSPLHF.

This clonotype was observed many times. Germline and junction disagree at one end, which may indicate a read error. The rearrangement links TRBV5-1 to TRBJ2-7; the D gene is possibly TRBD1 (5 bases). The CDR3 consists of 12 residues. Germline CDR1 and CDR2: SGHRS and YFSETQ. CDR3 DNA sequence: TGTGCCAGCAGCTTAGGGGCTTACGAGCAGTACTTC. As protein: CASSLGAYEQYF.

The sample holds many counts of this clonotype. V is TRBV7-6 and J is TRBJ2-7; 10 bases are a match to TRBD2. V dropped 3 bases and J dropped 9; count of bases not matched to a gene: 17. Germline V gene data show CDR1 as SGHVS and CDR2 as FNYEAQ. This CDR3 is 17 amino acids long. For the CDR3, the DNA is TGTGCCAGCAGCTTCGGGACAGCGGGGGGGACCACTACGAGGCAGTACTTC. Translated, it gives CASSFGTAGGTTTRQYF.

Turning to this clonotype: No conserved phenylalanine or tryptophan is present at the end of the CDR3, so a read error is the likely explanation. The chain employs TRBV6-5 and TRBJ2-5; 8 bases line up with TRBD1. The CDR3 contains 16 residues. The germline CDR1 and CDR2 sequences are MNHEY and SVGAGI. With 0 bases clipped from V and 0 bases from J, the junction kept 3 bases outside the gene matches. The chain's CDR3 is CASSYSGDRHQETQYL. The CDR3 DNA reads as TGTGCCAGCAGTTACTCAGGGGACAGGCACCAAGAGACCCAGTACCTC.

This clonotype was counted ten times or more. The rearrangement joins TRBV19 to TRBJ1-4, with TRBD1 as a possible D gene (6 bases). Between the trimmed V and J ends, which lost 3 bases and 4 bases, there was a span of 9 bases. This CDR3 has 14 residues. Germline loops: CDR1 LNHDA, CDR2 SQIVND (reference sequence). The CDR3 coding sequence is TGTGCCAGTAGTATTCAAGGGGGTAATGAAAAACTGTTTTTT. Translating gives CASSIQGGNEKLFF.

V gene TRBV11-2 combines with J gene TRBJ1-3, with 7 bases fitting TRBD1. CDR3 length: 15 amino acids. Germline V gene data show CDR1 as SGHAT and CDR2 as FQNNGV. Trimming removed 3 bases from V and 1 base from J; junction bases left unmatched: 3. The DNA for the CDR3 is TGTGCCAGCAGCTTTCAGGGGGGTTCTGGAAACACCATATATTTT. This encodes CASSFQGGSGNTIYF. The entire variable domain, with the rest obtained from reference TRBV11-2 and TRBJ1-3, is as follows: EAGVAQSPRYKIIEKRQSVAFWCNPISGHATLYWYQQILGQGPKLLIQFQNNGVVDDSQLPKDRFSAERLKGVDSTLKIQPAKLEDSAVYLCASSFQGGSGNTIYFGEGSWLTVV.

The CDR3 DNA reads as TGTGCCAGCAGCTTGGTGGCAGGGTTGGACAATGAGCAGTTCTTC. It codes for CASSLVAGLDNEQFF. This chain connects TRBV25-1 to TRBJ2-7, with D possibly being TRBD1 (5 bases). The J call is in doubt because the DNA end fits TRBJ2-1 better. The germline V gene has CDR1 MGHDK and CDR2 SYGVNS. The CDR3 runs to 15 residues.

The CDR3, as DNA: TGTGCCAGCAGCCCGACTGAGTCAGAGGAACGGAACACCGGGGAGCTGTTTTTT. Its protein is CASSPTESEERNTGELFF. The chain links TRBV11-2 to TRBJ2-2; no definite D call. The CDR3 loop spans 18 amino acids. V was trimmed by 5 bases and J by 1 base, leaving 20 bases between them. Germline V CDR1 and CDR2: SGHAT, FQNNGV.

V is TRBV25-1 and J is TRBJ2-5; D gene ambiguous. In germline, CDR1 is MGHDK, CDR2 SYGVNS. The V end lost 6 bases, the J end lost 7 bases, and 9 bases lay between the germline ends. This CDR3 spans 11 amino acids. The CDR3 DNA sequence: TGTGCCAGCAGAGATAGGACGACCCAGTACTTC. Protein product: CASRDRTTQYF.

With regard to this clonotype: Possible read error: a much larger clone is one base away. The J gene is TRBJ1-5, the V gene TRBV20-1; tentative D call: TRBD1 (5 bases). Germline V gene sequence: CDR1 DFQATT, CDR2 SNEGSKA (reference sequence). The V gene lost 3 bases and the J gene lost 9 bases, with 9 bases spanning the gap. The CDR3 runs to 11 residues. This CDR3 is CSARGDRPQHF. The CDR3 DNA is TGCAGTGCTAGGGGGGATCGGCCCCAGCATTTT.

This clonotype was counted a few times. V is TRBV14 and J is TRBJ1-2, with TRBD1 identical over 8 bases. V lost 8 bases and J lost 0; bases outside the gene matches: 8. The CDR3 spans 15 residues. Per the germline V gene, CDR1 is SGHDN and CDR2 is FVKESK. Written as DNA, the CDR3 is TGTGCCAGCTCACCTGGGACAGGAACTAACTATGGCTACACCTTC. Protein product: CASSPGTGTNYGYTF.

Points on this clonotype: A much larger clone is a single base away; this may be a read error. The chain uses TRBV20-1 and TRBJ1-5; 9 nucleotides align to TRBD1. CDR1 is DFQATT and CDR2 is SNEGSKA in the germline V gene (reference sequence). CDR3 size: 15 residues. The CDR3, as DNA: TGCAGTGCTAGGATACCGGGACAGGGAGCCCAGCCCCAGCGTTTT. Translated: CSARIPGQGAQPQRF.

Only a few counts were recorded for this clonotype. Germline and junction disagree at one end, which may indicate a read error. The genes are TRBV19 and TRBJ2-7; D is possibly TRBD1 or TRBD2 (5 bases each). There are 13 residues in the CDR3. The V gene's germline CDR1 is LNHDA and CDR2 SQIVND (reference sequence). Here the CDR3 DNA reads TGTGCCAGTAGTATAGGGGGACCGTCGGAGCTGTACTTC. Amino acids: CASSIGGPSELYF.